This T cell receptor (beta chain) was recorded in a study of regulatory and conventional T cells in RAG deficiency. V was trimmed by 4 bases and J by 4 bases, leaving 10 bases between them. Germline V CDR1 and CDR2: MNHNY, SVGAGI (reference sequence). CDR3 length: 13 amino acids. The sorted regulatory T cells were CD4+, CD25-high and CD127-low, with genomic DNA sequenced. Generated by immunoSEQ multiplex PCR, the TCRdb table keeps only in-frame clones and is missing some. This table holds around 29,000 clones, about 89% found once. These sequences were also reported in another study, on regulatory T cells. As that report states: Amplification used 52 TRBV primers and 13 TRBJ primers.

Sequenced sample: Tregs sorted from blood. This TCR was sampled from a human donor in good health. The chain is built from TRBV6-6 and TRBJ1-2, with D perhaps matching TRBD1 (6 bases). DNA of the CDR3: TGTGCCAGCAGTTTTAACAGGGTCTATGGCTACACCTTC. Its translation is CASSFNRVYGYTF.